These 8 T cell receptor beta chains came from one sample sequenced in a study of blood T cell repertoires in COVID-19. The assay was immunoSEQ multiplex PCR, and TCRdb's table has in-frame clones only and misses some. This table has roughly 190,000 clones, 70% to 90% appearing once. Sequencing input: peripheral blood. These receptor sequences come from a man aged 35 to 55 with active or convalescent COVID-19.

V is TRBV4-1 and J is TRBJ2-3; D is unresolved. The germline CDR1 and CDR2 sequences are MGHRA and YSYEKL. The CDR3 spans 16 residues. The germline V and J ends were trimmed by 5 bases and 2 bases, with 17 bases remaining between them. CDR3 residues: CASSSLDTIPTDTQYF. In DNA form, the CDR3 reads TGCGCCAGCAGCTCACTCGATACTATCCCCACAGATACGCAGTATTTT.

The chain links TRBV27 to TRBJ1-5, with a tentative D call TRBD1 (6 bases). CDR3 length: 15 residues. Trimming removed 4 bases at V and 7 bases at J, with 17 bases between. Germline V gene sequence: CDR1 MNHEY, CDR2 SMNVEV (reference sequence). CDR3 in DNA: TGTGCCAGCAGTTCATCCCCACAGGGACTACAGCCCCAGCATTTT. This sequence encodes CASSSSPQGLQPQHF.

Written as DNA, the CDR3 is TGTGCCAGCAGCGTAGCCGGGAGGAGAACAGATACGCAGTATTTT. Translating gives CASSVAGRRTDTQYF. The V and J genes are TRBV9 and TRBJ2-3, with 7 bases fitting TRBD2. With 0 bases clipped from V and 3 bases from J, the junction kept 4 bases outside the gene matches. Per the germline V gene, CDR1 is SGDLS and CDR2 is YYNGEE. The CDR3 consists of 15 residues.

The V and J genes are TRBV28 and TRBJ2-6; D is perhaps TRBD2 (5 bases). The CDR3 has 14 amino acids. Germline V gives CDR1 MDHEN, CDR2 SYDVKM. With 5 bases removed from V and 4 bases from J, the gap between germline ends came to 9 bases. The CDR3 loop is CASSTQRGANVLTF. DNA of the CDR3: TGTGCCAGCAGTACCCAGCGGGGGGCCAACGTCCTGACTTTC. The whole variable domain, remainder taken from reference TRBV28 and TRBJ2-6, is DVKVTQSSRYLVKRTGEKVFLECVQDMDHENMFWYRQDPGLGLRLIYFSYDVKMKEKGDIPEGYSVSREKKERFSLILESASTNQTSMYLCASSTQRGANVLTFGAGSRLTVL.

The chain employs TRBV9 and TRBJ1-2; 7 bases fit TRBD1. Germline V lookup: CDR1 SGDLS, CDR2 YYNGEE. V lost 3 bases, J lost 2 bases, and 4 bases stayed unmatched. The CDR3 has 14 residues. This CDR3 reads CASSAGGQNYGYTF. CDR3 nucleotide sequence: TGTGCCAGCAGCGCAGGGGGACAAAACTATGGCTACACCTTC.

In the case of this clone: A read error is possible here, since a much larger clone lies one base away. Other DNA sequences in the same sample also yield this CDR3. The V gene is TRBV28, the J gene TRBJ2-2; TRBD1 might be the D (6 bases). V lost 6 bases, J lost 5 bases, and 10 bases lay in between. CDR1 is MDHEN, CDR2 SYDVKM, per germline. The CDR3 is made up of 13 amino acids. The CDR3 loop reads CASSLRGTGELFF. DNA of the CDR3: TGTGCCAGCAGCCTGAGGGGGACCGGGGAGCTGTTTTTT. The variable domain in full, with the rest retrieved from reference TRBV28 and TRBJ2-2, is DVKVTQSSRYLVKRTGEKVFLECVQDMDHENMFWYRQDPGLGLRLIYFSYDVKMKEKGDIPEGYSVSREKKERFSLILESASTNQTSMYLCASSLRGTGELFFGEGSRLTVL.

The V gene is TRBV6-5, the J gene TRBJ2-7; D gene ambiguous. Germline loops: CDR1 MNHEY, CDR2 SVGAGI. V was shortened by 2 bases and J by 5 bases, with 7 bases between the two germline ends. The CDR3 length is 12 residues. As DNA, the CDR3 is TGTGCCAGCAGTTACCCCAGCGACGAGCAGTACTTC. Translation: CASSYPSDEQYF.

J is TRBJ2-7 and V is TRBV18; the match to TRBD2 covers 7 bases. This CDR3 is 17 amino acids long. Trimming took 2 bases from V and 7 from J; bases not matched to a gene: 17. Germline V lookup: CDR1 KGHSH, CDR2 LQKENI. The CDR3 loop is CASSPISSSGSSREQYF. The CDR3 coding sequence is TGTGCCAGCTCACCAATTTCATCTAGCGGTTCCAGTAGAGAGCAGTACTTC.